Sequencing of this TCR beta chain was carried out in a study of cytomegalovirus exposure and HLA in healthy donors. Broader study findings: It was 150 to 200 TCR beta chains that were listed as cytomegalovirus-associated.

The primer mix had 60 Vbeta and 13 Jbeta primers. The repertoire was sequenced with immunoSEQ multiplex PCR; TCRdb's copy has only in-frame clones and lacks some. The sample has about 180,000 clones; around 79% are singletons. Comments on this clone: What it binds is unknown.

Healthy bone marrow donors made up the cohort. Trimming removed 6 bases from V and 2 bases from J; junction bases left unmatched: 4. Germline V gene lookup returns CDR1 LNHDA and CDR2 SQIVND (reference sequence). This CDR3 is built from 15 residues. Sequenced input: PBMCs. This chain joins TRBV19 and TRBJ2-1, with TRBD2 identical over 10 bases. The receptor's source is a middle-aged woman in good health and CMV-seronegative. CDR3 bases: TGTGCCAGTAGCTTTACTAGCGGGACCTACAATGAGCAGTTCTTC. Its translation is CASSFTSGTYNEQFF.